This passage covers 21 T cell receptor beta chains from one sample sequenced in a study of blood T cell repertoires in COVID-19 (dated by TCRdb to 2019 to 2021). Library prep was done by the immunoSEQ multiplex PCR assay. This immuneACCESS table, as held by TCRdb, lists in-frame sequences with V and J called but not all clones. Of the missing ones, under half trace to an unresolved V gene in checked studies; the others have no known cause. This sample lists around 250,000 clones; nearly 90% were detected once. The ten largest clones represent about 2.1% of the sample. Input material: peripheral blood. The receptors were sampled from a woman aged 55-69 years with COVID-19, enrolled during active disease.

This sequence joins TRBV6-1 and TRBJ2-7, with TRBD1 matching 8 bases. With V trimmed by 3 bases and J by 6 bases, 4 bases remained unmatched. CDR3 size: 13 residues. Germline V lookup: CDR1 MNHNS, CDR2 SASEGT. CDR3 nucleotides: TGTGCCAGCAGTGACAGGGGGCTCCGCGAGCAGTACTTC. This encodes CASSDRGLREQYF.

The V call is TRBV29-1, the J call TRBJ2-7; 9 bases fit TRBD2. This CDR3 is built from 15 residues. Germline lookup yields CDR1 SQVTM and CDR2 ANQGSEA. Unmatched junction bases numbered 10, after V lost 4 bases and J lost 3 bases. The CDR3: CSVVFGLAGVYEQYF. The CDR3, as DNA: TGCAGCGTTGTATTTGGATTAGCGGGAGTCTACGAGCAGTACTTC.

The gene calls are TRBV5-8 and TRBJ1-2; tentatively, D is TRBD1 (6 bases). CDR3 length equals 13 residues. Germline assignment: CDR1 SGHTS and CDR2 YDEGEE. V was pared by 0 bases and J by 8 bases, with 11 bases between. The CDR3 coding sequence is TGTGCCAGCAGCTTGGAAAGGGGGGGCGGCTACACCTTC. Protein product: CASSLERGGGYTF.

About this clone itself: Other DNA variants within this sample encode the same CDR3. The CDR3 loop is CAWSVSGYGYTF. The CDR3, as DNA: TGTGCCTGGAGTGTTTCAGGGTATGGCTACACCTTC. J is TRBJ1-2 and V is TRBV30; weak D call: TRBD1 (5 bases). Trimming removed 0 bases from V and 5 bases from J, with 7 bases in between. The CDR3 extends over 12 amino acids. Germline V gives CDR1 GTSNPN, CDR2 SVGIG (reference sequence).

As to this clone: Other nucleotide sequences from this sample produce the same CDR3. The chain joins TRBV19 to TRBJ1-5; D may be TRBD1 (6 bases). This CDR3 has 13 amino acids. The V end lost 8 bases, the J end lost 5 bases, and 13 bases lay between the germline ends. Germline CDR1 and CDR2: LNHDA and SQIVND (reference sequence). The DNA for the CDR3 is TGTGCCAGTTCCCAGGGGCGCGATCAGCCCCAGCATTTT. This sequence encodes CASSQGRDQPQHF. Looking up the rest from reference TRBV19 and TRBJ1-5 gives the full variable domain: DGGITQSPKYLFRKEGQNVTLSCEQNLNHDAMYWYRQDPGQGLRLIYYSQIVNDFQKGDIAEGYSVSREKKESFPLTVTSAQKNPTAFYLCASSQGRDQPQHFGDGTRLSIL.

The chain's CDR3 is CASSQALAATYEQYF. The CDR3 DNA follows: TGTGCCAGCAGCCAAGCCCTAGCGGCGACCTACGAGCAGTACTTC. V usage is TRBV7-2 and J usage is TRBJ2-7; 7 bases line up with TRBD2. Germline CDR1 and CDR2: SGHTA and FQGNSA. J gave up 2 bases and V 5 bases, and 9 bases lay outside the gene matches. The CDR3 consists of 15 residues.

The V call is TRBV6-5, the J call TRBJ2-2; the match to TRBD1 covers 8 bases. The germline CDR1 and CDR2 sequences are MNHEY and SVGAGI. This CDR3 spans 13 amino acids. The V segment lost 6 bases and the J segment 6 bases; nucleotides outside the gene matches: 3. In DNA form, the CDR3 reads TGTGCCAGCAGGGGACAGGCCTCCGGGGAGCTGTTTTTT. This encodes CASRGQASGELFF.

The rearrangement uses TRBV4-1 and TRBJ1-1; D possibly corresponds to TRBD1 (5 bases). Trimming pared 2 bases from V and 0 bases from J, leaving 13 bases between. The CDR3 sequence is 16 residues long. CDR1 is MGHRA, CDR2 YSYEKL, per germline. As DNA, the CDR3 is TGCGCCAGCAGCCAATCTGGTGGGGGGGTGAACACTGAAGCTTTCTTT. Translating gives CASSQSGGGVNTEAFF.

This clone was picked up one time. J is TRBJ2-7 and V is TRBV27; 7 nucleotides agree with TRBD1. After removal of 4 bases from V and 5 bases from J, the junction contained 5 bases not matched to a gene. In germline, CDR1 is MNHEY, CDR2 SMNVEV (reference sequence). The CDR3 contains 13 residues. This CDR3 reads CASSSRQGNEQYF. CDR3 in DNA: TGTGCCAGCAGTTCCCGACAGGGAAACGAGCAGTACTTC.

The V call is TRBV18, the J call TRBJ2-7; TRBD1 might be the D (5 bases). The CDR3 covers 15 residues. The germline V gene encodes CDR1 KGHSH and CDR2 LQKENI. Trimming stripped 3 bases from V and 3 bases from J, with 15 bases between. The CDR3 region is CASSPSDRFNYEQYF. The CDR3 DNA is TGTGCCAGCTCACCGTCCGACAGATTCAACTACGAGCAGTACTTC.

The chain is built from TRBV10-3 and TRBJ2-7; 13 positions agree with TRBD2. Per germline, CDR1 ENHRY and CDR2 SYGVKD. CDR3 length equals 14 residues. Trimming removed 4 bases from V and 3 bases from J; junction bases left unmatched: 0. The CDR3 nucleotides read TGTGCCATCAGTGGGACTAGCGGGGGCTACGAGCAGTACTTC. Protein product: CAISGTSGGYEQYF.

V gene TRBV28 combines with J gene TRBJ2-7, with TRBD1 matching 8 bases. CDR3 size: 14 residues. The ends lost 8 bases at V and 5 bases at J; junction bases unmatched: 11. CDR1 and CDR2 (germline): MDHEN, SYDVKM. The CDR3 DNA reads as TGTGCCAGCGAGGGTGGACAGGGTGGCGACGAGCAGTACTTC. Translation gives CASEGGQGGDEQYF.

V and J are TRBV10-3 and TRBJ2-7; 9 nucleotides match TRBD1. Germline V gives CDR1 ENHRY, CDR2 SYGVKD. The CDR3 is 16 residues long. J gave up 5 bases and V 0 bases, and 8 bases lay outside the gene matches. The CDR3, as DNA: TGTGCCATCAGTGAGTCGAAGGGACAGGGTATCCACGAGCAGTACTTC. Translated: CAISESKGQGIHEQYF.

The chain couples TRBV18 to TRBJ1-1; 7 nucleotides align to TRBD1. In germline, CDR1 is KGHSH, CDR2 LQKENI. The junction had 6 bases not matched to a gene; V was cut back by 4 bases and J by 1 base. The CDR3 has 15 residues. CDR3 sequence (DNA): TGTGCCAGCTCACGAGGAGGACAGGAGAACACTGAAGCTTTCTTT. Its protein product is CASSRGGQENTEAFF. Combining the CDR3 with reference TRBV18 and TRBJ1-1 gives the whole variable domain NAGVMQNPRHLVRRRGQEARLRCSPMKGHSHVYWYRQLPEEGLKFMVYLQKENIIDESGMPKERFSAEFPKEGPSILRIQQVVRGDSAAYFCASSRGGQENTEAFFGQGTRLTVV.

In DNA form, the CDR3 reads TGTGCCAGCAGCCAAGGGAACGGGGGGGTCACAGATACGCAGTATTTT. As protein: CASSQGNGGVTDTQYF. This sequence joins TRBV4-2 and TRBJ2-3; TRBD2 matches 8 bases. Losses at the gene ends were 1 base for V and 2 bases for J; bases not matched to a gene: 5. The CDR3 consists of 16 residues. Germline V gene lookup returns CDR1 LGHNA and CDR2 YNFKEQ.

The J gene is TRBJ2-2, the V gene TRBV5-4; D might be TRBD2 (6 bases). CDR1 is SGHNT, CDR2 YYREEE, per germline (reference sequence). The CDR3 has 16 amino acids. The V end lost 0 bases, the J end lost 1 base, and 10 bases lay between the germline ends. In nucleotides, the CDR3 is TGTGCCAGCAGCTTGGGGCTAGCGATGAACACCGGGGAGCTGTTTTTT. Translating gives CASSLGLAMNTGELFF. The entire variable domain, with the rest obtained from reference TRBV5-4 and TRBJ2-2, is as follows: ETGVTQSPTHLIKTRGQQVTLRCSSQSGHNTVSWYQQALGQGPQFIFQYYREEENGRGNFPPRFSGLQFPNYSSELNVNALELDDSALYLCASSLGLAMNTGELFFGEGSRLTVL.

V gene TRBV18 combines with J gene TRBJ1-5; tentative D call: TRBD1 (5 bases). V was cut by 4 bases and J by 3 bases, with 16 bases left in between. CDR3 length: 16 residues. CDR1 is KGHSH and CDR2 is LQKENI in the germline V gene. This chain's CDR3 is CASSQRRGSTNQPQHF. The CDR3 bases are TGTGCCAGCTCACAGAGAAGGGGAAGCACCAATCAGCCCCAGCATTTT. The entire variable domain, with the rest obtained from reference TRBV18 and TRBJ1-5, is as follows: NAGVMQNPRHLVRRRGQEARLRCSPMKGHSHVYWYRQLPEEGLKFMVYLQKENIIDESGMPKERFSAEFPKEGPSILRIQQVVRGDSAAYFCASSQRRGSTNQPQHFGDGTRLSIL.

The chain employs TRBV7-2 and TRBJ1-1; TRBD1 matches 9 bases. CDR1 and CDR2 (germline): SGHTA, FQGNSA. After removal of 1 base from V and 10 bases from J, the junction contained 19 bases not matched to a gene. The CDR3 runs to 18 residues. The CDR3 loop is CASSLEPLALQGARGAFF. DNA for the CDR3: TGTGCCAGCAGCTTAGAACCCTTGGCCTTACAGGGGGCGCGCGGAGCTTTCTTT.

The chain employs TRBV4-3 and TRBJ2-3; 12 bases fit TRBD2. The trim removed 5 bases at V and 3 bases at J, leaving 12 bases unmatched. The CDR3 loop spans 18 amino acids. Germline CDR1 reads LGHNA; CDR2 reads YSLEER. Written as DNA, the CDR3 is TGCGCCAGCAGCTACGCTAGCGGGGGGGCCGGGGGAACAGATACGCAGTATTTT. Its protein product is CASSYASGGAGGTDTQYF.

CDR3 sequence: CASSLSQNYGYTF. DNA for the CDR3: TGTGCCAGCAGCTTGTCTCAGAACTATGGCTACACCTTC. The rearrangement joins TRBV5-5 to TRBJ1-2; D uncertain. The CDR3 has 13 amino acids. CDR1 and CDR2 from the germline V gene are SGHKS and YYEKEE (reference sequence). V was clipped by 1 base and J by 2 bases, with 6 bases between them.

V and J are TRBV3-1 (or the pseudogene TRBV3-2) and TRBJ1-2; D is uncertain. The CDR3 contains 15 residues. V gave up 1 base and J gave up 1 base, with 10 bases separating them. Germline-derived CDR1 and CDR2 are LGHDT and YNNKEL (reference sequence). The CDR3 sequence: CASSQGATLNYGYTF. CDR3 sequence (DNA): TGTGCCAGCAGCCAAGGTGCGACACTTAACTATGGCTACACCTTC.